These T cell receptor beta chains were read from a single sample in a study of CD8+ T cells in alopecia areata. TCRdb keeps only in-frame clones here, not all; method: immunoSEQ multiplex PCR. The sample lists about 180,000 clones, about 53% occurring once. The source material was CD8+ T cells sorted from blood, sampled at week 24, from a patient treated with tofacitinib. These receptors were taken from a human donor with alopecia areata. Both conserved end residues are part of each CDR3. The D gene is left open where the match is weak. Size values are once, few and many counts, or a class for expanded clones, and some rows have none.

j_gene	d_gene	v_gene	abundance	CDR3aa	CDR3nt
TRBJ2-6	NA	TRBV25-1	few	CASSDSTSGANVLTF	TGTGCCAGCAGTGACAGTACCTCTGGGGCCAACGTCCTGACTTTC
TRBJ2-7	TRBD1	TRBV11-2	NA	CASSSSGTGLYEQYF	TGTGCCAGCAGCTCCTCCGGGACAGGATTATACGAGCAGTACTTC
TRBJ1-5	NA	TRBV5-6	NA	CASSLGFTSNQPQHF	TGTGCCAGCAGCTTGGGTTTTACAAGCAATCAGCCCCAGCATTTT
TRBJ2-3	TRBD1	TRBV6-1	NA	CASSEGGTGFLTDTQYF	TGTGCCAGCAGTGAAGGGGGGACAGGGTTCCTAACAGATACGCAGTATTTT
TRBJ1-3	NA	TRBV7-6	many	CASSPGQRNTIYF	TGTGCCAGCAGCCCGGGGCAGCGAAACACCATATATTTT
TRBJ2-7	TRBD2	TRBV5-4	NA	CASSFGTSGYEQYF	TGTGCCAGCAGCTTTGGGACTAGCGGGTACGAGCAGTACTTC
TRBJ2-2	NA	TRBV12-5	few	CASGSPWTGELFF	TGTGCTAGTGGTTCCCCGTGGACCGGGGAGCTGTTTTTT
TRBJ2-1	NA	TRBV4-3	NA	CASSQDGLTTYNEQFF	TGCGCCAGCAGCCAAGATGGGTTAACTACCTACAATGAGCAGTTCTTC
TRBJ2-1	NA	TRBV6-5	few	CASLIGPYNEQFF	TGTGCCAGCCTGATCGGACCCTACAATGAGCAGTTCTTC
TRBJ1-2	NA	TRBV4-3	NA	CASSREKGYGYTF	TGCGCCAGCAGCAGGGAAAAGGGCTATGGCTACACCTTC
TRBJ1-2	NA	TRBV29-1	few	CSAGDYGYTF	TGCAGCGCCGGGGACTATGGCTACACCTTC
TRBJ1-3	NA	TRBV29-1	NA	CSVERQDLSGNTIYF	TGCAGCGTTGAACGGCAGGACCTCTCTGGAAACACCATATATTTT
TRBJ2-2	NA	TRBV7-9	NA	CASSLGVEELFF	TGTGCCAGCAGCTTAGGCGTGGAGGAGCTGTTTTTT
TRBJ1-1	TRBD1	TRBV29-1	once	CSVERDRGAFF	TGCAGCGTTGAGCGGGACAGGGGGGCTTTCTTT
TRBJ2-3	NA	TRBV5-6	few	CASSLQTDTQYF	TGTGCCAGCAGCTTGCAGACAGATACGCAGTATTTT
TRBJ1-4	NA	TRBV4-3	NA	CASSQDRAGYSNEKLFF	TGCGCCAGCAGCCAAGATCGGGCCGGATACTCTAATGAAAAACTGTTTTTT
TRBJ1-6	NA	TRBV15	NA	CATGEGNSPLHF	TGTGCCACCGGTGAGGGAAATTCACCCCTCCACTTT
TRBJ1-1	NA	TRBV19	few	CASSIIWAAEAFF	TGTGCCAGTAGTATAATTTGGGCGGCAGAAGCTTTCTTT
TRBJ2-5	NA	TRBV5-6	NA	CASSHSTDGLQETQYF	TGTGCCAGCAGCCACTCCACCGACGGACTCCAAGAGACCCAGTACTTC
TRBJ2-1	TRBD2	TRBV4-2	NA	CASSQGVAGGSEQFF	TGTGCCAGCAGCCAAGGGGTAGCGGGGGGCAGTGAGCAGTTCTTC
TRBJ1-5	TRBD1	TRBV27	NA	CASSSIADRANQPQHF	TGTGCCAGCAGTTCCATAGCGGACAGGGCGAATCAGCCCCAGCATTTT
TRBJ1-2	NA	TRBV6-5	NA	CASSSQGFGYGYTF	TGTGCCAGCAGTTCACAGGGTTTTGGCTATGGCTACACCTTC
TRBJ1-1	NA	TRBV9	NA	CASSDEGGTQAFF	TGTGCCAGCAGCGATGAGGGGGGGACCCAAGCTTTCTTT
TRBJ2-7	TRBD2	TRBV10-1	few	CASSPGLAGVNSYEQYF	TGCGCCAGCAGTCCGGGACTAGCGGGGGTGAACTCCTACGAGCAGTACTTC
TRBJ1-1	NA	TRBV19	NA	CASSPTRGGLMNTEAFF	TGTGCCAGTAGTCCAACCCGGGGCGGCTTAATGAACACTGAAGCTTTCTTT
TRBJ2-1	TRBD2	TRBV28	few	CASSLSGGREQFF	TGTGCCAGCAGTTTGAGCGGGGGGAGGGAGCAGTTCTTC
TRBJ1-2	TRBD1	TRBV29-1	NA	CSSRGTGGEGGYTF	TGCAGCTCGAGGGGGACAGGGGGAGAGGGTGGCTACACCTTC
TRBJ2-1	NA	TRBV19	few	CASSISTSSYNEQFF	TGTGCCAGTAGTATTAGTACAAGCTCCTACAATGAGCAGTTCTTC
TRBJ1-4	NA	TRBV15	few	CATSSPPGSSNEKLFF	TGTGCCACCAGCTCCCCTCCGGGGTCCTCTAATGAAAAACTGTTTTTT
TRBJ1-2	NA	TRBV14	NA	CASSQRTDYGYTF	TGTGCCAGCAGCCAACGAACTGACTATGGCTACACCTTC
TRBJ2-5	NA	TRBV7-9	NA	CASSLVPERETQYF	TGTGCCAGCAGCTTAGTCCCAGAGAGGGAGACCCAGTACTTC
TRBJ2-1	NA	TRBV2	NA	CASSEGWLFF	TGTGCCAGCAGTGAGGGATGGCTGTTCTTC
TRBJ1-2	NA	TRBV14	NA	CASSQEVAGSYGYTF	TGTGCCAGCAGCCAAGAAGTGGCAGGGTCCTATGGCTACACCTTC
TRBJ2-6	NA	TRBV5-6	NA	CASSSLGGSGANVLTF	TGTGCCAGCAGCTCCCTTGGTGGCTCTGGGGCCAACGTCCTGACTTTC
TRBJ2-3	NA	TRBV7-9	few	CASSFWGDTQYF	TGTGCCAGCAGCTTTTGGGGAGATACGCAGTATTTT
TRBJ2-1	TRBD1	TRBV2	NA	CASSEADRGYNNEQFF	TGTGCCAGCAGTGAAGCGGACAGGGGCTATAACAATGAGCAGTTCTTC
TRBJ1-1	NA	TRBV6-1	NA	CASSESGSNTEAFF	TGTGCCAGCAGTGAATCCGGGTCCAACACTGAAGCTTTCTTT